These 21 T cell receptor beta chains came from one sample sequenced in a study of T cells expressing NK-cell markers. TCRdb re-called the 5' RACE reads and shows each CDR3 protein once, DNA omitted. Here the sample table reports about 390,000 distinct CDR3 sequences. Sequenced material: blood T cells: a sorted CD56 or NKG2C T cell subset, CD4+ or CD8+ T cells, or bulk PBMC T cells (not recorded which). These receptors all come from a woman aged 45-59 years in good health.

The rearrangement links TRBV6-5 to TRBJ2-3; the TRBD2 assignment by TCRdb is unverifiable without DNA. Germline loops: CDR1 MNHEY, CDR2 SVGAGI. This CDR3 spans 19 amino acids. CDR3 region: CASSYSITSGRARTDTQYF.

The chain employs TRBV12-3 or TRBV12-4 and TRBJ2-2; TCRdb's D gene call, TRBD2, goes unchecked for lack of DNA. This CDR3 spans 15 amino acids. CDR3 sequence reads: CASGAGRGGTGELFF.

The chain employs TRBV4-1 and TRBJ1-1. The germline V gene encodes CDR1 MGHRA and CDR2 YSYEKL. The CDR3 has 15 residues. The CDR3 protein is CASSPEGGMNTEAFF.

This rearrangement joins TRBV27 to TRBJ2-3. CDR1 MNHEY and CDR2 SMNVEV come from the germline V gene (reference sequence). CDR3 size: 14 residues. The CDR3 protein is CASSLSLAGDTQYF.

This chain connects TRBV29-1 to TRBJ1-3; TCRdb selects TRBD1, and the lack of DNA leaves this call unchecked. Germline loops: CDR1 SQVTM, CDR2 ANQGSEA. CDR3 length equals 11 residues. The CDR3 loop is CSVGAGDRPYF.

This chain links TRBV27 with TRBJ1-2; the D call of TRBD1 rests on TCRdb alone, since no DNA is present to check it. This CDR3 is 12 amino acids long. Germline CDR1 is MNHEY and CDR2 is SMNVEV (reference sequence). The CDR3 sequence: CASRGAVYGYTF.

The chain joins TRBV14 to TRBJ2-7; TCRdb selects TRBD1, and the lack of DNA leaves this call unchecked. From germline, CDR1 is SGHDN and CDR2 FVKESK. CDR3 length: 13 amino acids. The CDR3 reads CASSQDQGYEQYF.

This chain joins TRBV24-1 and TRBJ2-1. CDR1 and CDR2 from the germline V gene are KGHDR and SFDVKD. CDR3 length: 14 residues. Here the CDR3 reads CATSAANSYNEQFF.

The V and J genes are TRBV5-1 and TRBJ2-7; there is no DNA to check the TCRdb D call of TRBD2. Germline CDR1 SGHRS, CDR2 YFSETQ. CDR3 size: 17 residues. The CDR3 loop is CASSLAPSGSYRDEQYF.

The chain has TRBV28 and TRBJ1-4. CDR3 length equals 15 residues. The germline CDR1 and CDR2 sequences are MDHEN and SYDVKM. The chain's CDR3 is CASSPFGLEDEKLFF.

V and J are TRBV9 and TRBJ1-5; TCRdb proposes TRBD1, but this gene call is untestable without DNA. This CDR3 comprises 15 residues. Germline V gene lookup returns CDR1 SGDLS and CDR2 YYNGEE. The CDR3 loop is CASTPLLTLGETQHF.

The chain is built from TRBV6-5 and TRBJ1-2; TCRdb picks TRBD1, but there is no DNA to check that call. Per the germline V gene, CDR1 is MNHEY and CDR2 is SVGAGI. The CDR3 totals 14 residues. CDR3 loop: CASTIRQGRLSYTF.

The rearrangement uses TRBV9 and TRBJ2-1; TCRdb returns TRBD1, unconfirmable since there is no DNA. CDR3 length: 14 residues. Germline V gives CDR1 SGDLS, CDR2 YYNGEE. CDR3 sequence reads: CASRGTGFHNEQFF.

The CDR3 sequence: CAIREGRPDTQYF. The rearrangement joins TRBV10-3 to TRBJ2-3. CDR1 and CDR2 (germline): ENHRY, SYGVKD. This CDR3 contains 13 residues.

This sequence joins TRBV20-1 and TRBJ2-7; TCRdb proposes TRBD1, but this gene call is untestable without DNA. This CDR3 has 13 residues. Germline assignment: CDR1 DFQATT and CDR2 SNEGSKA (reference sequence). CDR3 amino acids: CSAPRPGDYEQYF.

The chain joins TRBV27 to TRBJ2-1; TCRdb lists TRBD1, though no DNA is available to test this call. Germline V gene data show CDR1 as MNHEY and CDR2 as SMNVEV (reference sequence). This CDR3 is 16 amino acids long. This chain's CDR3 is CASSRTTGTGYNEQFF.

The chain recombines TRBV20-1 with TRBJ1-6; the D gene TCRdb calls, TRBD1, cannot be checked with no DNA. The V gene's germline CDR1 is DFQATT and CDR2 SNEGSKA (reference sequence). The CDR3 sequence is 14 residues long. CDR3: CSAPIQGGNSPLHF.

The chain is built from TRBV12-3 or TRBV12-4 and TRBJ2-1. The CDR3 consists of 13 residues. The CDR3 here is CASSYLPYNEQFF.

The CDR3: CASSHSLAGVPYEQYF. The V and J genes are TRBV7-6 and TRBJ2-7; without DNA, the TCRdb call of TRBD2 cannot be checked. Germline CDR1 reads SGHVS; CDR2 reads FNYEAQ. The CDR3 consists of 16 residues.

This chain uses TRBV29-1 with TRBJ2-3; absent DNA, TCRdb's TRBD1 call cannot be checked. The CDR3 has 16 amino acids. Germline lookup yields CDR1 SQVTM and CDR2 ANQGSEA. The CDR3 loop is CSVEGVVGQKAYTQYF.

The chain is built from TRBV7-2 and TRBJ1-1; the TCRdb D gene call, TRBD1, has no DNA to confirm it. Germline lookup yields CDR1 SGHTA and CDR2 FQGNSA. This CDR3 contains 12 residues. CDR3 amino acids: CASRHDRVEAFF.